Shown below are 11 T cell receptor beta chains from a single sample sequenced in a study of T cells in tuberculosis. The protocol was immunoSEQ multiplex PCR, while the TCRdb copy is restricted to in-frame clones and leaves out a portion. The table has some 30,000 clones, roughly 82% seen once; the top ten hold about 5%. Time point here: new active TB diagnosis, blood taken before or within 7 days of starting treatment. Here the sequenced sample was PBMCs, taken at tuberculosis diagnosis. Receptors were obtained from an adult with tuberculosis.

This rearrangement joins TRBV11-2 to TRBJ1-5; no clear D gene. V lost 3 bases and J lost 4, with 7 bases in between. The CDR3 has 13 amino acids. Germline CDR1 SGHAT, CDR2 FQNNGV. DNA of the CDR3: TGTGCCAGCAGCTTCCGGGGTAATCAGCCCCAGCATTTT. Amino acid sequence: CASSFRGNQPQHF.

Only one count was recorded for this clone. The gene calls are TRBV6-4 and TRBJ2-3, with D possibly TRBD2 on 5 matching bases. The germline V and J ends were trimmed by 4 bases and 3 bases, with 8 bases remaining between them. This CDR3 region has 13 residues. Germline assignment: CDR1 MRHNA and CDR2 SNTAGT. CDR3 bases: TGTGCCAGCAGTGTCGGGGAAACAGATACGCAGTATTTT. This codes for CASSVGETDTQYF.

This clone has more than one count but fewer than ten. The chain combines TRBV7-9 with TRBJ2-7; TRBD2 might be the D (5 bases). Germline CDR1 and CDR2: SEHNR and FQNEAQ (reference sequence). The CDR3 length is 13 residues. V lost 5 bases, J lost 2 bases, and 10 bases lay in between. The CDR3 sequence: CASSRVGAYEQYF. As DNA, the CDR3 is TGTGCCAGCAGCCGCGTCGGGGCCTACGAGCAGTACTTC.

V gene TRBV28 combines with J gene TRBJ2-4; 9 bases are a match to TRBD2. The V gene's germline CDR1 is MDHEN and CDR2 SYDVKM. Trimming at V came to 1 base and at J to 7 bases, leaving 5 bases not matched to a gene. The CDR3 is 15 residues long. CDR3 DNA sequence: TGTGCCAGCAGTTTATTAGCGGGAGAGCGGAACATTCAGTACTTC. The encoded protein is CASSLLAGERNIQYF. The entire variable domain, with the rest obtained from reference TRBV28 and TRBJ2-4, is as follows: DVKVTQSSRYLVKRTGEKVFLECVQDMDHENMFWYRQDPGLGLRLIYFSYDVKMKEKGDIPEGYSVSREKKERFSLILESASTNQTSMYLCASSLLAGERNIQYFGAGTRLSVL.

The chain couples TRBV19 to TRBJ2-7, with 9 nucleotides matching TRBD1. Germline V gene sequence: CDR1 LNHDA, CDR2 SQIVND (reference sequence). V lost 8 bases, J lost 1 base, and 3 bases stayed unmatched. The CDR3 is 13 residues long. Here the CDR3 reads CASEDRGSYEQYF. The CDR3, as DNA: TGTGCCAGTGAGGACAGGGGATCCTACGAGCAGTACTTC.

The chain uses TRBV10-1 and TRBJ2-1; TRBD2 matches 16 bases. The ends lost 8 bases at V and 2 bases at J; junction bases unmatched: 9. CDR3 length: 18 amino acids. CDR1 is WNHNN, CDR2 SYGVQD, per germline (reference sequence). The CDR3 DNA reads TGCGCCAGCCACTGTACCGGGACTAGCGGGAGGGCCTACAATGAGCAGTTCTTC. It yields the protein CASHCTGTSGRAYNEQFF.

The chain carries TRBV18 and TRBJ2-7; 9 bases match TRBD2. The germline CDR1 and CDR2 sequences are KGHSH and LQKENI. This CDR3 region has 18 residues. The trim removed 4 bases at V and 5 bases at J, leaving 18 bases unmatched. The CDR3 DNA reads TGTGCCAGCTCACTTATGGATCCCGGACTAGCGTTAGGGAACGAGCAGTACTTC. This gives the protein CASSLMDPGLALGNEQYF.

The chain links TRBV7-8 to TRBJ1-5, with 10 bases lining up with TRBD1. The V gene's germline CDR1 is SGHVS and CDR2 FQNEAQ. The CDR3 spans 15 residues. The junction had 7 bases not matched to a gene; V was cut back by 5 bases and J by 6 bases. The chain's CDR3 is CASSPGTGAGQPQHF. The CDR3 bases are TGTGCCAGCAGCCCAGGGACAGGGGCGGGTCAGCCCCAGCATTTT.

The V gene is TRBV4-1, the J gene TRBJ2-7; no firm D call. V lost 5 bases and J 3 bases, leaving 14 bases between the germline ends. There are 14 residues in the CDR3. The germline CDR1 and CDR2 sequences are MGHRA and YSYEKL. CDR3 loop: CASSGTGSSYEQYF. The CDR3 region has the DNA TGCGCCAGCAGCGGAACGGGTTCTAGCTACGAGCAGTACTTC.

The V and J genes are TRBV6-5 and TRBJ1-3, with a possible D match to TRBD1 (5 bases). The CDR3 has 14 amino acids. Germline-derived CDR1 and CDR2 are MNHEY and SVGAGI. Trimming left V 3 bases short and J 3 bases short, with 9 bases between. The CDR3 bases are TGTGCCAGCAGTTATGGCAGGGTTGGAAACACCATATATTTT. Its protein product is CASSYGRVGNTIYF.

V and J are TRBV4-1 and TRBJ2-3; 7 bases map to TRBD1. Germline values: CDR1 MGHRA, CDR2 YSYEKL. This CDR3 has 14 residues. J gave up 4 bases and V 2 bases, and 3 bases lay outside the gene matches. The CDR3: CASSQRQGSDTQYF. The DNA of the CDR3 is TGCGCCAGCAGCCAACGACAGGGTTCAGATACGCAGTATTTT.